The 5 T cell receptor beta chains listed next were all sequenced from one sample in a study of T cells in narcolepsy. Method: immunoSEQ multiplex PCR; TCRdb's copy keeps in-frame clones and lacks some. The sample has around 30,000 clones, around 83% seen once. Sequenced input: CD45RA- memory CD4+ T cells from PBMCs. Every receptor here comes from a human donor with narcolepsy.

The rearrangement joins TRBV7-9 to TRBJ1-6; tentative D call: TRBD1 (6 bases). CDR1 and CDR2 (germline): SEHNR, FQNEAQ (reference sequence). Deletions cut 4 bases from V and 11 bases from J, with 18 bases between. The CDR3 has 15 residues. CDR3 sequence: CASSSDHLDSPPLHF. As DNA, the CDR3 is TGTGCCAGCAGCTCAGACCACCTGGACAGCCCACCCCTCCACTTT.

This chain links TRBV30 with TRBJ1-1, with D tentatively TRBD1 (5 bases). Germline CDR1 and CDR2: GTSNPN and SVGIG (reference sequence). The CDR3 loop spans 11 amino acids. V lost 4 bases, J lost 9 bases, and 12 bases lay in between. CDR3 coding DNA: TGTGCCTGGACAGGACAAGCTAAAGCTTTCTTT. Translation: CAWTGQAKAFF.

The rearrangement uses TRBV19 and TRBJ1-5; 9 nucleotides agree with TRBD1. The CDR3 sequence is 15 residues long. The trim removed 4 bases at V and 4 bases at J, leaving 5 bases unmatched. Germline CDR1 and CDR2: LNHDA and SQIVND (reference sequence). The CDR3 sequence: CASSRRDRENQPQHF. The DNA for the CDR3 is TGTGCCAGTAGTAGACGGGACAGGGAGAATCAGCCCCAGCATTTT.

The rearrangement links TRBV16 to TRBJ1-6; 8 nucleotides align to TRBD1. Trimming cost V 2 bases and J 5 bases; bases outside gene matches: 5. The germline V gene encodes CDR1 KGHSY and CDR2 FQNENV. The CDR3 spans 16 residues. The DNA for the CDR3 is TGTGCCAGCAGCCAAGCTGGACAGGGTAATAATTCACCCCTCCACTTT. Residues: CASSQAGQGNNSPLHF. The whole variable domain, remainder taken from reference TRBV16 and TRBJ1-6, is GEEVAQTPKHLVRGEGQKAKLYCAPIKGHSYVFWYQQVLKNEFKFLISFQNENVFDETGMPKERFSAKCLPNSPCSLEIQATKLEDSAVYFCASSQAGQGNNSPLHFGNGTRLTVT.

The chain is built from TRBV4-3 and TRBJ1-3, with D possibly TRBD1 on 5 matching bases. Germline CDR1 and CDR2: LGHNA and YSLEER. Trimming left V 0 bases short and J 9 bases short, with 9 bases between. The CDR3 runs 13 residues. CDR3 region: CASSQDLGVTIYF. CDR3 bases: TGCGCCAGCAGCCAAGATCTGGGGGTCACCATATATTTT.